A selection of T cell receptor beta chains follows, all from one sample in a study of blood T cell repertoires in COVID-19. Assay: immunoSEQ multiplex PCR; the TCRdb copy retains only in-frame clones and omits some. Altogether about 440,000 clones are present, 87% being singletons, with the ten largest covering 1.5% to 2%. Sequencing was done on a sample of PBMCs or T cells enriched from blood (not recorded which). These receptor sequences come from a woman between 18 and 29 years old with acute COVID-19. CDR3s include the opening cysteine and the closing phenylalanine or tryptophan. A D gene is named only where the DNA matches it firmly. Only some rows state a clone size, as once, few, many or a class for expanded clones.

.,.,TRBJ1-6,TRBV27,TGTGCCAGCAGTGGGGCGGGGTCGCATTCACCCCTCCACTTT,CASSGAGSHSPLHF
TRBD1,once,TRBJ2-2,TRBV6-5,TGTGCCAGCAGGGGGACAGGGGCCCTCACCGGGGAGCTGTTTTTT,CASRGTGALTGELFF
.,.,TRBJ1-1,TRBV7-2,TGTGCCAGCACCCAACCTAAACGGAACACTGAAGCTTTCTTT,CASTQPKRNTEAFF
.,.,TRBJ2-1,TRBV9,TGTGCCAGCAGCGTAGACAGGGACAATGAGCAGTTCTTC,CASSVDRDNEQFF
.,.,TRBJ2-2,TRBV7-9,TGTGCCAGCAGCTCGACCAATCCTTTGGACAGCGAGAACACCGGGGAGCTGTTTTTT,CASSSTNPLDSENTGELFF
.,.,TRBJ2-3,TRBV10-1,TGCGCCAGCAGTGAGTTTGGAGGCACAGATACGCAGTATTTT,CASSEFGGTDTQYF
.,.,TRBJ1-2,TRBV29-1,TGCAGCGTTGCGCGGCGACAGGACCCACTTCAGCCCTATGGCTACACCTTC,CSVARRQDPLQPYGYTF
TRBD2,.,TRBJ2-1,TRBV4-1,TGCGCCAGCAGCCAAACGGGACTAGCGATTGGCAATGAGCAGTTCTTC,CASSQTGLAIGNEQFF
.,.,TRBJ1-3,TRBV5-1,TGCGCCAGCAGACCCAGCTCTGGAAACACCATATATTTT,CASRPSSGNTIYF
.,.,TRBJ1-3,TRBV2,TGTGCCAGCAGGGGGGGGCGGGCAAACACCATATATTTT,CASRGGRANTIYF
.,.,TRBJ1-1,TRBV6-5,TGTGCCAGCAGTTACTCAGGGGGTCCCAAAGCTTTCTTT,CASSYSGGPKAFF
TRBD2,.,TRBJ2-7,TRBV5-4,TGTGCCAGCACCGTGGGACTAGCTTGGTCCGAGCAGTACTTC,CASTVGLAWSEQYF
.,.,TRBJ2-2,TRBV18,TGTGCCAGCTCACCACGGAGTGGGACAAACACCGGGGAGCTGTTTTTT,CASSPRSGTNTGELFF
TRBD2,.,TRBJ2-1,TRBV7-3,TGTGCCAGCAGCTCTCGGACTAGCGGGGGGGAATACAATGAGCAGTTCTTC,CASSSRTSGGEYNEQFF
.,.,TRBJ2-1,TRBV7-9,TGTGCCAGCAGCTTACGGGTAGGCCCGAATGAGCAGTTCTTC,CASSLRVGPNEQFF
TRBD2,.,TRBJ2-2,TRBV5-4,TGTGCCAGCAGTCCCGGGGGGGCGCTAGACACCGGGGAGCTGTTTTTT,CASSPGGALDTGELFF
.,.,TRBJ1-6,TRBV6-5,TGTGCCAGCATGTCAGGCAGCTCCTATAATTCACCCCTCCACTTT,CASMSGSSYNSPLHF
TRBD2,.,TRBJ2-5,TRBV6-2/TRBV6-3,TGTGCCAGCAGTTTCGGACTAGCGGGGGGGCCCTGGGAGACCCAGTACTTC,CASSFGLAGGPWETQYF
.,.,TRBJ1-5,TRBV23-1,TGCGCCAGCAGTGTCAGTTTTAATCAGCCCCAGCATTTT,CASSVSFNQPQHF
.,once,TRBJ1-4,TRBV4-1,TGCGCCAGCAGCAACGCTACCCTTATTGCAACTAATGAAAAACTGTTTTTT,CASSNATLIATNEKLFF
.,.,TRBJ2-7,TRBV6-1,TGTGCCAGCAGTGAAGTTACCTACGAGCAGTACTTC,CASSEVTYEQYF
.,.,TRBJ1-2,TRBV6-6,TGTGCCAGCAGTTACACACAGGGCAGCGGCTACACCTTC,CASSYTQGSGYTF
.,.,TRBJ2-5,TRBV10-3,TGTGCCATCAGTGACAGTCTTGAGACCCAGTACTTC,CAISDSLETQYF
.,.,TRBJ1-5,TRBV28,TGTGCCAGCCTCCCGGTCAGACTTAATCAGCCCCAGCATTTT,CASLPVRLNQPQHF
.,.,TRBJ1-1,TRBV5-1,TGCGCCAGCAGCTTGGCAGTAATGAACACTGAAGCTTTCTTT,CASSLAVMNTEAFF
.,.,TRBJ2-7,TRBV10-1,TGCGCCAGCAGTGAGTTCGGCGAGCAGTACTTC,CASSEFGEQYF
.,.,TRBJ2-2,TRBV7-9,TGTGCCAGCAGCTACAAGAACACCGGGGAGCTGTTTTTT,CASSYKNTGELFF
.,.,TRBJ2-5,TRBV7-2,TGTGCCAGCAGCTTAGATACAGTCCAAGAGACCCAGTACTTC,CASSLDTVQETQYF
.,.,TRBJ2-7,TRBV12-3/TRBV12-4,TGTGCCAGCAGCCCGACACCTTACGAGCAGTACTTC,CASSPTPYEQYF
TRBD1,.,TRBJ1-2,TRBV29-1,TGCAGCGCTAATACCCGGGACAGGGGGATCTATGGCTACACCTTC,CSANTRDRGIYGYTF
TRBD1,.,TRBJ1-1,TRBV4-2,TGTGCCAGCAGCCAAACACCCTCCGGGACAGGGGTTCCTGAAGCTTTCTTT,CASSQTPSGTGVPEAFF
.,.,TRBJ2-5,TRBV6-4,TGTGCCAGCAGTGACACGGCGGACACACAAGAGACCCAGTACTTC,CASSDTADTQETQYF
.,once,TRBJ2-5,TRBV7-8,TGTGCCAGCAGCTTCGAATCAGGGACCCAGTACTTC,CASSFESGTQYF
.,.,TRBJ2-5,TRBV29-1,TGCAGCGTTGAACGGGACTCAAGGACCCAGTACTTC,CSVERDSRTQYF
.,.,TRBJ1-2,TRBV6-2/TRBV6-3,TGTGCCAGCAGTTACCCGGACAGCCCCGGGGATGGCTACACCTTC,CASSYPDSPGDGYTF
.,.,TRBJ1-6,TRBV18,TGTGCCAGCTCACCCGTGGCAGGGTCGGATTCACCCCTCCACTTT,CASSPVAGSDSPLHF
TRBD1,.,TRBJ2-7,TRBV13,TGTGCCAGCAGCTTAGGAGCGCTAGGGACAGGGGAACCCGGGCAGTACTTC,CASSLGALGTGEPGQYF
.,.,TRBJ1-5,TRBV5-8,TGTGCCAGCAGCTCAGGGATTAGCAATCAGCCCCAGCATTTT,CASSSGISNQPQHF
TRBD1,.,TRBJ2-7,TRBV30,TGTGCCTGGGACCGGACAGGGATAGGAGAGCAGTACTTC,CAWDRTGIGEQYF
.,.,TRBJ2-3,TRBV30,TGTGCCTGGAGCCATCCCTTTTCGCGGGACACAGATACGCAGTATTTT,CAWSHPFSRDTDTQYF
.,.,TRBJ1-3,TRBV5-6,TGTGCCAGCAGCTTCGGCGGCCCCTCTGGAAACACCATATATTTT,CASSFGGPSGNTIYF
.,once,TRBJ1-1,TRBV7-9,TGTGCCAGCAGTCAAGGGGCGGAGAACACTGAAGCTTTCTTT,CASSQGAENTEAFF
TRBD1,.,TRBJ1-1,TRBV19,TGTGCCATACCGGAACAGGGGATGAACACTGAAGCTTTCTTT,CAIPEQGMNTEAFF
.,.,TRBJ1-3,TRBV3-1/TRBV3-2,TGTGCCAGCAGCCAAATTAGCCTCTCTGGAAACACCATATATTTT,CASSQISLSGNTIYF